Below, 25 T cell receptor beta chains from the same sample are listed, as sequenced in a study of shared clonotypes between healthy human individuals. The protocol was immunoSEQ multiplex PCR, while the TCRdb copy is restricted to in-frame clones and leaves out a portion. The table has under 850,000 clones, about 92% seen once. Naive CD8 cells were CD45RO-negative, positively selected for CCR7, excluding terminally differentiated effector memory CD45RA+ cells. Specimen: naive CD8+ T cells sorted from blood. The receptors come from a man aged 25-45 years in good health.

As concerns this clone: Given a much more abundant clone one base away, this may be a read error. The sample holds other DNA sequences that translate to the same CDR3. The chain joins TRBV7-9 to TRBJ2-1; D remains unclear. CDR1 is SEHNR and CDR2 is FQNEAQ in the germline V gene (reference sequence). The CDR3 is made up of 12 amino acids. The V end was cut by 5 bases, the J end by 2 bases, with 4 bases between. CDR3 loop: CASSPTYNEQFF. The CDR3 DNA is TGTGCCAGCAGCCCTACCTACAATGAGCAGTTCTTC. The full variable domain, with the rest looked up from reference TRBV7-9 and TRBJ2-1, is DTGVSQNPRHKITKRGQNVTFRCDPISEHNRLYWYRQTLGQGPEFLTYFQNEAQLEKSRLLSDRFSAERPKGSFSTLEIQRTEQGDSAMYLCASSPTYNEQFFGPGTRLTVL.

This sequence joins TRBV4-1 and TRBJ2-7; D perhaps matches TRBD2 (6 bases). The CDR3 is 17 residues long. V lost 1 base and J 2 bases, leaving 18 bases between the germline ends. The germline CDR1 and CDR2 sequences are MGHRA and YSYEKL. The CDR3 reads CASSQVFGSPGTYEQYF. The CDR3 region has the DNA TGCGCCAGCAGCCAAGTTTTCGGGAGCCCAGGGACCTACGAGCAGTACTTC.

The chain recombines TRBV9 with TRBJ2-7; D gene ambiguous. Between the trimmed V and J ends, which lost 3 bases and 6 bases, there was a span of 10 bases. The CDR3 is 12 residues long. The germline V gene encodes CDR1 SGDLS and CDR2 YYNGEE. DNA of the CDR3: TGTGCCAGCAGCGCCCCCCCCGGCGAGCAGTACTTC. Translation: CASSAPPGEQYF.

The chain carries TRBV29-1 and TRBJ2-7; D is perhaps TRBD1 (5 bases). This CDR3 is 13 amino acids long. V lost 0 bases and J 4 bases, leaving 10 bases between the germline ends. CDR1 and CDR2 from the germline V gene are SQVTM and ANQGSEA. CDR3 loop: CSVEDRGNYEQYF. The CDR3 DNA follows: TGCAGCGTTGAAGATAGGGGCAATTACGAGCAGTACTTC.

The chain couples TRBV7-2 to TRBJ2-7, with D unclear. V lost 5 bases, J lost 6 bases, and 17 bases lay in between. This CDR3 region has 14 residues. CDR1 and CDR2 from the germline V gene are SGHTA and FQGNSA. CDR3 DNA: TGTGCCAGCAGCATTACCCTTGCTGCTCTCGAGCAGTACTTC. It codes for CASSITLAALEQYF.

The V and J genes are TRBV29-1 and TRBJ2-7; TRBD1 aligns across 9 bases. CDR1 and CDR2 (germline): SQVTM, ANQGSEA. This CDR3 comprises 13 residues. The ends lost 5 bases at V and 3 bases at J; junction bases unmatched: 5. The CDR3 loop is CSVPGQGIYEQYF. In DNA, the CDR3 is TGCAGCGTTCCCGGACAGGGGATCTACGAGCAGTACTTC.

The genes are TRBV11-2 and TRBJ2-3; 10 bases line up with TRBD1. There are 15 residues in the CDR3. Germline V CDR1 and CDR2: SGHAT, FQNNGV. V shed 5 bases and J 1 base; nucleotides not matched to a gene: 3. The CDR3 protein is CASSPGTGGTDTQYF. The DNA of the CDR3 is TGTGCCAGCAGCCCAGGGACAGGGGGCACAGATACGCAGTATTTT.

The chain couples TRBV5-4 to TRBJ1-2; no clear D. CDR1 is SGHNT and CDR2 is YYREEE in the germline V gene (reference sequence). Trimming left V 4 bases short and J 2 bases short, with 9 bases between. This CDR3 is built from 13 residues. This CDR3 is CASSEDGNYGYTF. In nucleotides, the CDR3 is TGTGCCAGCAGCGAGGACGGAAACTATGGCTACACCTTC.

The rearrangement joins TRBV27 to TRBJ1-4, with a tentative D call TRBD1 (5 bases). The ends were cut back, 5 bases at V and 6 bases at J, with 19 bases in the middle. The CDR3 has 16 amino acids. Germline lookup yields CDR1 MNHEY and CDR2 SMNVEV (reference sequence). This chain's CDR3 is CASSPAAGEIHEKLFF. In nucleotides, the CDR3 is TGTGCCAGCAGTCCTGCCGCGGGGGAGATTCATGAAAAACTGTTTTTT.

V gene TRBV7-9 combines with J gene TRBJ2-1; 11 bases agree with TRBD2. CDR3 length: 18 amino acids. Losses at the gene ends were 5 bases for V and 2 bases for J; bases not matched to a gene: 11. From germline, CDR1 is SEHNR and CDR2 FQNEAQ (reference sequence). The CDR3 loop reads CASSAPLSGRATYNEQFF. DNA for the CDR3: TGTGCCAGCAGCGCCCCACTTAGCGGGAGGGCCACCTACAATGAGCAGTTCTTC.

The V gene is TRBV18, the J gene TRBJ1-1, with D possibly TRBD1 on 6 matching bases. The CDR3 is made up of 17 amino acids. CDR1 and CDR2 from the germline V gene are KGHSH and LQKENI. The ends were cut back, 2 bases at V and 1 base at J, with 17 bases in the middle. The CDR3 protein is CASSPVRGLTTNTEAFF. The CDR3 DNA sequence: TGTGCCAGCTCACCAGTCAGGGGCCTTACGACGAACACTGAAGCTTTCTTT. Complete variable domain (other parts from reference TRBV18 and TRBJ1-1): NAGVMQNPRHLVRRRGQEARLRCSPMKGHSHVYWYRQLPEEGLKFMVYLQKENIIDESGMPKERFSAEFPKEGPSILRIQQVVRGDSAAYFCASSPVRGLTTNTEAFFGQGTRLTVV.

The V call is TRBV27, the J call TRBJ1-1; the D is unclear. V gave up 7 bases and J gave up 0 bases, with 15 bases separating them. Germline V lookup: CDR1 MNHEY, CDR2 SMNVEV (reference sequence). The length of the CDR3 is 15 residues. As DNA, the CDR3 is TGTGCCAGCAAGGTGCTTAGGCCGTTGAACACTGAAGCTTTCTTT. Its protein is CASKVLRPLNTEAFF.

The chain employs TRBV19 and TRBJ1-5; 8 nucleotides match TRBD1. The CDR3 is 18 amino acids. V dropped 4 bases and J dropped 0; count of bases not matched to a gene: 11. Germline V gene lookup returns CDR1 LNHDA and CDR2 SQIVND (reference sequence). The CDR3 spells CASSTRTGKLYSNQPQHF. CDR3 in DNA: TGTGCCAGTAGTACCCGGACAGGGAAGCTCTATAGCAATCAGCCCCAGCATTTT. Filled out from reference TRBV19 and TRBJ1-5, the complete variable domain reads DGGITQSPKYLFRKEGQNVTLSCEQNLNHDAMYWYRQDPGQGLRLIYYSQIVNDFQKGDIAEGYSVSREKKESFPLTVTSAQKNPTAFYLCASSTRTGKLYSNQPQHFGDGTRLSIL.

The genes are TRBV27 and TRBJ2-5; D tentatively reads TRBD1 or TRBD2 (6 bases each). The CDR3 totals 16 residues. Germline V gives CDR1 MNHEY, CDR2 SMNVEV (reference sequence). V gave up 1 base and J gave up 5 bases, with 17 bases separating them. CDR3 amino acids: CASSLYPTGAKETQYF. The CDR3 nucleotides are TGTGCCAGCAGTTTATACCCCACGGGGGCCAAGGAGACCCAGTACTTC.

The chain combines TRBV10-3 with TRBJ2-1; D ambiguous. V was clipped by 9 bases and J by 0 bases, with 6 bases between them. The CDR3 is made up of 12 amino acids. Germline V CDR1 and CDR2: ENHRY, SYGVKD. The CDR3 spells CAISSSYNEQFF. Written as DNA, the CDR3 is TGTGCCATATCGAGCTCCTACAATGAGCAGTTCTTC.

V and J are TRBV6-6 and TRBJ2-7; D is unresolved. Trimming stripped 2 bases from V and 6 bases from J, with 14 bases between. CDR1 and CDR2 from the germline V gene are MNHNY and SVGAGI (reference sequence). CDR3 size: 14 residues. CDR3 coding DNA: TGTGCCAGCAGTTACAGGGTACCCCCGGCCGAGCAGTACTTC. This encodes CASSYRVPPAEQYF.

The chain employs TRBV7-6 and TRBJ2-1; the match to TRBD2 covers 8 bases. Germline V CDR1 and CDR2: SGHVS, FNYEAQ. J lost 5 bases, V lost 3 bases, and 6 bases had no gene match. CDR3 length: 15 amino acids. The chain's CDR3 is CASSFKAGVNNEQFF. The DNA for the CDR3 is TGTGCCAGCAGCTTCAAAGCGGGAGTAAACAATGAGCAGTTCTTC.

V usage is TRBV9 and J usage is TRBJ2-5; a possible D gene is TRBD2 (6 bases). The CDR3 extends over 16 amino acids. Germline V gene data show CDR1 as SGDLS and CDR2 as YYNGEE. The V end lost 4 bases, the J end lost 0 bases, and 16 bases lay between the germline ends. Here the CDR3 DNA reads TGTGCCAGCAGCCCCAGATTGGAGGGAAACCAAGAGACCCAGTACTTC. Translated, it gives CASSPRLEGNQETQYF.

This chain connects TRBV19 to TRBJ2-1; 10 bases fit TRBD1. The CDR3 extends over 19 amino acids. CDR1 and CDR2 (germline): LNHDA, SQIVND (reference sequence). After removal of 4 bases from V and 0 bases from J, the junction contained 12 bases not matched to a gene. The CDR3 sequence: CASSSPLGTGDFSYNEQFF. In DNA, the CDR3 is TGTGCCAGTAGTAGCCCCCTCGGGACAGGGGATTTCTCCTACAATGAGCAGTTCTTC. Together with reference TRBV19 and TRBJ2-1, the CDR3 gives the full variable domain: DGGITQSPKYLFRKEGQNVTLSCEQNLNHDAMYWYRQDPGQGLRLIYYSQIVNDFQKGDIAEGYSVSREKKESFPLTVTSAQKNPTAFYLCASSSPLGTGDFSYNEQFFGPGTRLTVL.

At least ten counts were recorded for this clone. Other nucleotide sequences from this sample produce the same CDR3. Here the CDR3 reads CASSYGSGTDTQYF. Here the CDR3 DNA reads TGTGCCAGCAGTTACGGTTCAGGCACAGATACGCAGTATTTT. The rearrangement joins TRBV6-5 to TRBJ2-3; D unclear. Germline V gives CDR1 MNHEY, CDR2 SVGAGI. With 2 bases removed from V and 1 base from J, the gap between germline ends came to 7 bases. The CDR3 sequence is 14 residues long.

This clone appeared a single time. The CDR3 reads CASRHTSGSWDEQFF. CDR3 DNA sequence: TGTGCCAGCAGACATACTAGCGGGAGTTGGGATGAGCAGTTCTTC. The chain recombines TRBV6-5 with TRBJ2-1; TRBD2 matches 11 bases. The CDR3 loop spans 15 amino acids. Trimming at V came to 6 bases and at J to 8 bases, leaving 9 bases not matched to a gene. Per germline, CDR1 MNHEY and CDR2 SVGAGI.

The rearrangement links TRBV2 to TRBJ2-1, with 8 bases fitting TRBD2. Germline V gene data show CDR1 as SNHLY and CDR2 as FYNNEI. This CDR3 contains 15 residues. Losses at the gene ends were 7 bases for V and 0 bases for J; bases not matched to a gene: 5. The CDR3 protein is CASITGGSSYNEQFF. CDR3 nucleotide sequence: TGTGCCAGCATTACGGGGGGGAGCTCCTACAATGAGCAGTTCTTC.

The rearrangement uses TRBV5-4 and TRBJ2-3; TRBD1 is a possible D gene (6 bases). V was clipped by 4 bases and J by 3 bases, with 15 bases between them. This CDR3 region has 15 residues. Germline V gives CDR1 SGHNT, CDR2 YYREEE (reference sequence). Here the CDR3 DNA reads TGTGCCAGCAGCCTGGAGGACAGAAAGACAGATACGCAGTATTTT. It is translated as CASSLEDRKTDTQYF.

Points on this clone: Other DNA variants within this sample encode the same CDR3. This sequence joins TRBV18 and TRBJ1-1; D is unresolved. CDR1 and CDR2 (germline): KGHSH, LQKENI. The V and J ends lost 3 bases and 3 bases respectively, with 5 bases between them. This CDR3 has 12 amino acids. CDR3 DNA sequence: TGTGCCAGCTCACCCGGATACACTGAAGCTTTCTTT. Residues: CASSPGYTEAFF.

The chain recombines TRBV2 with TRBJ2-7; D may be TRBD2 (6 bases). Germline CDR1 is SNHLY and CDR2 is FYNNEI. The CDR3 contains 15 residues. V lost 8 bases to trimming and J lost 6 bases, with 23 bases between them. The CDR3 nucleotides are TGTGCCAGCTCGTGGATGGCCAGGGACTCTCTCGAGCAGTACTTC. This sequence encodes CASSWMARDSLEQYF.